This TCR beta chain was sequenced for a study of blood T cell repertoires in COVID-19. The CDR3 has 15 residues. V lost 1 base to trimming and J lost 7 bases; unmatched junction nucleotides: 0. Germline CDR1 and CDR2: MNHEY and SVGEGT. Data came from immunoSEQ multiplex PCR; TCRdb stores just in-frame clones and leaves some out. In the table there are roughly 250,000 clones, roughly 90% of which are singletons. The chain carries TRBV6-2 or TRBV6-3 and TRBJ2-1; 14 bases align to TRBD2. The sequencing input was PBMCs or T cells enriched from blood (not recorded which). The sequence was collected from a woman between 50 and 59 years old who had recovered from COVID-19. As DNA, the CDR3 is TGTGCCAGCAGTTACTGGACTAGCGGGGGGAATGAGCAGTTCTTC. As protein: CASSYWTSGGNEQFF.